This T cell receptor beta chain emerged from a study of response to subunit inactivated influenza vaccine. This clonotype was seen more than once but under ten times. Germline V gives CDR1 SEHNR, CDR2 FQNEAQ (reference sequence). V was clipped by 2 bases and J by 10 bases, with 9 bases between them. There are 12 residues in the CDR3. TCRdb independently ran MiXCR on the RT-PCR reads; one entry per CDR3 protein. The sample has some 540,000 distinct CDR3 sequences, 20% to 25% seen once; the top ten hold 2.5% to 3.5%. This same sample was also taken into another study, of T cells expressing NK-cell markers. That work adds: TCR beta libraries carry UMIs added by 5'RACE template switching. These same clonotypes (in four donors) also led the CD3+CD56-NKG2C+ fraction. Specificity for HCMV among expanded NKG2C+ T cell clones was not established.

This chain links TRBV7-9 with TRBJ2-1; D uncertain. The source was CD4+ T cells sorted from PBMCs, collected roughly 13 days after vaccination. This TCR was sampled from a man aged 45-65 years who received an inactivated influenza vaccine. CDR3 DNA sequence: TGTGCCAGCAGCTTAACCCCCGACGAGCAGTTCTTC. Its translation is CASSLTPDEQFF. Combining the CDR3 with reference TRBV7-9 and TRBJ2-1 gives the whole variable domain DTGVSQNPRHKITKRGQNVTFRCDPISEHNRLYWYRQTLGQGPEFLTYFQNEAQLEKSRLLSDRFSAERPKGSFSTLEIQRTEQGDSAMYLCASSLTPDEQFFGPGTRLTVL.